The rows below give T cell receptor beta chains drawn from one sample of a study of Graves' ophthalmopathy and Graves' hyperthyroidism. TCRdb ran MiXCR on the multiplex PCR reads and lists one entry per CDR3 protein. The table includes around 660,000 distinct CDR3 sequences, about 41% detected once. Sequencing used peripheral blood. The source of these receptors is an adult man with Graves' ophthalmopathy. Both conserved end residues are part of each CDR3. Fields, in order: CDR3 length, clone size, J gene, V gene, CDR3 protein. A clone size is listed for some rows: how often the clone was seen (once, few, many), or a class if it is expanded.

>15|once|TRBJ1-2|TRBV11-2
CASSLGPGVANGYTF
>14|few|TRBJ1-1|TRBV20-1
CSARDEGANTEAFF
>16|.|TRBJ1-4|TRBV25-1
CASSARKQGGNEKLFF
>15|many|TRBJ2-7|TRBV7-9
CASSDRQRPSYEQYF
>14|many|TRBJ2-2|TRBV5-5
CASSYGTVTGELFF
>16|few|TRBJ2-5|TRBV12-3/TRBV12-4
CASSFYISGDQKTQYF
>17|.|TRBJ1-1|TRBV9
CASSVTGTGAGSTEAFF
>15|.|.|TRBV10-3
CAISELAGGPTEQFF
>15|.|TRBJ2-5|TRBV5-4
CASRLGQGAGETQYF
>15|many|TRBJ1-2|TRBV5-1
CASSIGQAGGYGYTF
>15|.|TRBJ1-1|TRBV5-8
CASSPNTETNTEAFF